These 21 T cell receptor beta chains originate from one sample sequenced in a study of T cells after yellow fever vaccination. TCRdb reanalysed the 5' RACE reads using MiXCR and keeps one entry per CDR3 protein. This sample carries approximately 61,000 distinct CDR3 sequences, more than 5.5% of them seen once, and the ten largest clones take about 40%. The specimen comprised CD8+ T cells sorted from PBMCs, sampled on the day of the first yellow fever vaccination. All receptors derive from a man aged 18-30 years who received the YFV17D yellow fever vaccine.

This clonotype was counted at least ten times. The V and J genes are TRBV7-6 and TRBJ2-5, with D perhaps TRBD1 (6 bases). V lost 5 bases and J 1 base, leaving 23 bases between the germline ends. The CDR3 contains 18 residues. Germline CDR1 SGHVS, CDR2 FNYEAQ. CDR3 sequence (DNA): TGTGCCAGCAGCCCCTGGTCCAATTCCAGGGGATCCCAAGAGACCCAGTACTTC. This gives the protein CASSPWSNSRGSQETQYF.

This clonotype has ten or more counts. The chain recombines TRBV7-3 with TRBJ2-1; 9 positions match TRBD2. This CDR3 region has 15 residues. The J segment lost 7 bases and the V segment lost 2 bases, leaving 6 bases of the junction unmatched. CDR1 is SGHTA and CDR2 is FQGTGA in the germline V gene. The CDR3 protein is CASSLSAGGENEQFF. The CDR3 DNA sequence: TGTGCCAGCAGCTTATCTGCGGGGGGGGAAAATGAGCAGTTCTTC.

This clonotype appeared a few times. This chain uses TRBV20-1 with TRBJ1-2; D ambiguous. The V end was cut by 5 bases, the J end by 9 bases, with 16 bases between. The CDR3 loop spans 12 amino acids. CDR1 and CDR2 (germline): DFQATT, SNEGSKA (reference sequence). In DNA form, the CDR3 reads TGCAGTGCTGCCGAGATTACGGCACGCTACACCTTC. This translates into CSAAEITARYTF.

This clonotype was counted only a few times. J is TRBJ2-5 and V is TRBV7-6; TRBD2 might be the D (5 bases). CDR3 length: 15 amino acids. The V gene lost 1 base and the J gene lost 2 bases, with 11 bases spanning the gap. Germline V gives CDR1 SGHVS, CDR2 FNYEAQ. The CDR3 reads CASSLDVGGQETQYF. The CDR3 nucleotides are TGTGCCAGCAGCTTAGATGTTGGAGGACAAGAGACCCAGTACTTC.

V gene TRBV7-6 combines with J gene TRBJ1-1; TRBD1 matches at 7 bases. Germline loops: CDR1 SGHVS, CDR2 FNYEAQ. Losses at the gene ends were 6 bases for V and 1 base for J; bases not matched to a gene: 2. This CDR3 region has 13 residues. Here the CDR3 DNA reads TGTGCCAGCAGAGGGGGCCCGAACACTGAAGCTTTCTTT. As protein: CASRGGPNTEAFF.

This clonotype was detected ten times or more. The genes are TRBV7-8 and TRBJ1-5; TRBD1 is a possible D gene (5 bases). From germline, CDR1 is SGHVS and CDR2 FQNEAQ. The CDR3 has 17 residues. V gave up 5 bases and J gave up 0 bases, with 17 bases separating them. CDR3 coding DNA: TGTGCCAGCAGCAAGGTGGAGGGGACTTATAGCAATCAGCCCCAGCATTTT. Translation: CASSKVEGTYSNQPQHF.

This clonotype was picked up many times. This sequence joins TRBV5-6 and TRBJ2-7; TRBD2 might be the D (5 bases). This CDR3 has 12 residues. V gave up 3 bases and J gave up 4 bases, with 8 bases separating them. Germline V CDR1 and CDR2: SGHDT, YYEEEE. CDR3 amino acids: CASSSGGYEQYV. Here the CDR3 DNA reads TGTGCCAGCAGCTCTGGAGGATACGAGCAGTACGTC.

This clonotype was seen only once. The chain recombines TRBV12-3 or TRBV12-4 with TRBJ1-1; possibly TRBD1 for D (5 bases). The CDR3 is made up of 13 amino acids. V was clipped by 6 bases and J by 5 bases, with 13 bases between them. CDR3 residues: CASSTVEGTEAFF. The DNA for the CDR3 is TGTGCCAGCAGCACAGTGGAGGGGACTGAAGCTTTCTTT.

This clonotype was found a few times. The DNA of the CDR3 is TGCAGTGCGGGCAGAGGGACCCAGTATAGCAATCAGCCCCAGCATTTT. Protein sequence: CSAGRGTQYSNQPQHF. The chain joins TRBV20-1 to TRBJ1-5, with D maybe TRBD1 (5 bases). The CDR3 length is 16 residues. Germline loops: CDR1 DFQATT, CDR2 SNEGSKA (reference sequence). V lost 6 bases and J lost 0, with 18 bases in between.

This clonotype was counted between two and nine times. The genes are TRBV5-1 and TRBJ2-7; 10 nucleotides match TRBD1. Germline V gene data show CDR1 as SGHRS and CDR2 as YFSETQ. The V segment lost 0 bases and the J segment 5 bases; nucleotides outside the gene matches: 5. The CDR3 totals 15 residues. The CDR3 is CASSLEGQGFDEQYV. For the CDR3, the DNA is TGCGCCAGCAGCTTGGAGGGACAGGGGTTCGACGAGCAGTACGTC.

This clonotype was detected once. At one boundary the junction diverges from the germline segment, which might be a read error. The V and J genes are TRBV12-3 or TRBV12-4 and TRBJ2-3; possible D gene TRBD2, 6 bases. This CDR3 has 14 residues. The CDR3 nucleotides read TGTGCCGGCAGTTTCGGGATAGCGGCAGATACGCAGTATTTT. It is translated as CAGSFGIAADTQYF.

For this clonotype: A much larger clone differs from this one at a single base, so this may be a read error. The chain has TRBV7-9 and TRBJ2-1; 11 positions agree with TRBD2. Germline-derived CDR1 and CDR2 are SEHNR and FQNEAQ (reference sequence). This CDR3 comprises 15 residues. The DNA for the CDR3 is TGTGCCGGGGACTCTAGCGGGGGGATGTACAATGAGCAGTTATTC. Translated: CAGDSSGGMYNEQLF.

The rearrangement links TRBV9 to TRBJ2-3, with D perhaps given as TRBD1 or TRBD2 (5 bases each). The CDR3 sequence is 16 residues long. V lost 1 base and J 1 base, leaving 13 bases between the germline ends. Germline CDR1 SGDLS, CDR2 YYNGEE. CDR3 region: CASSVLPGTGTDTQYF. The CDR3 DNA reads TGTGCCAGCAGCGTACTTCCGGGGACCGGCACAGATACGCAGTATTTT.

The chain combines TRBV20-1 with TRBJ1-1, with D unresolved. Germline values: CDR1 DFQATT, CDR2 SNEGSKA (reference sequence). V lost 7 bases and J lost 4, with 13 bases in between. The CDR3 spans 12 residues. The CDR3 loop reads CSGRVRGTEAFF. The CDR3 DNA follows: TGCAGTGGCCGGGTTCGGGGCACTGAAGCTTTCTTT.

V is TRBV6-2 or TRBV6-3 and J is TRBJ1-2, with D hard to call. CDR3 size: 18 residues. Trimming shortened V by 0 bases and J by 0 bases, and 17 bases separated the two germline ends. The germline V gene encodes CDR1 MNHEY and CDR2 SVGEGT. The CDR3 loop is CASSYSRTFSVTNYGYTF. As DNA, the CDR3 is TGTGCCAGCAGTTACTCCAGGACTTTCAGCGTTACTAACTATGGCTACACCTTC.

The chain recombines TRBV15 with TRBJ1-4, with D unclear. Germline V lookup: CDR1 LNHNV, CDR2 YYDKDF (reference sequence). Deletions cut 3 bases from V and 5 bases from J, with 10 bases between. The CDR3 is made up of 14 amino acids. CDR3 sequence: CATSRAGVNEKLFF. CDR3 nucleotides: TGTGCCACCAGCAGGGCAGGCGTAAATGAAAAACTGTTTTTT.

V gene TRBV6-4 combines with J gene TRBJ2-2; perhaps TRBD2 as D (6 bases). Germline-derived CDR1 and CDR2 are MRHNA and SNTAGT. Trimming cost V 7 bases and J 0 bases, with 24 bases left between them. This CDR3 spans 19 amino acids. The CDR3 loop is CASTKTRAGPESNTGELFF. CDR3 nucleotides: TGTGCCAGCACCAAGACCCGGGCGGGGCCAGAATCGAACACCGGGGAGCTGTTTTTT.

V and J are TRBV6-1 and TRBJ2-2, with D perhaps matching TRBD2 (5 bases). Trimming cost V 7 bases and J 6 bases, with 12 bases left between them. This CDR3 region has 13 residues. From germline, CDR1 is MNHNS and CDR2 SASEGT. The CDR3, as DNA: TGTGCCAGCATCCTTGGAGGCCCCGGGGAGCTGTTTTTT. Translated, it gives CASILGGPGELFF.

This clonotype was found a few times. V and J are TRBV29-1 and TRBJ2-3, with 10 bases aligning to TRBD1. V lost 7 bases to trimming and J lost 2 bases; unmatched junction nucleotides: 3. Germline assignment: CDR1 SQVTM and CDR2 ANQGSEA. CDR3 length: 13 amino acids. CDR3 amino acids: CSGDRGLTDTQYF. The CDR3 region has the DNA TGCAGCGGGGACAGGGGTCTCACAGATACGCAGTATTTT.

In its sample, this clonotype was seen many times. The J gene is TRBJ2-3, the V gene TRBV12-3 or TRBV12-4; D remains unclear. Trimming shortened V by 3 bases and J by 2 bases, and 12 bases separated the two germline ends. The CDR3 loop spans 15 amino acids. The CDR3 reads CASSFASRSTDTQYF. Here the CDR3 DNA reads TGTGCCAGCAGTTTCGCCAGTCGGTCCACAGATACGCAGTATTTT.

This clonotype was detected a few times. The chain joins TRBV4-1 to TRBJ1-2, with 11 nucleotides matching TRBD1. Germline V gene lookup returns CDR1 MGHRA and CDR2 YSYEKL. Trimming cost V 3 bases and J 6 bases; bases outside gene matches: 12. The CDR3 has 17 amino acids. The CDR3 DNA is TGCGCCAGCAGCCAGGATGACGGGACAGGGGGAGGGGATGGCTACACCTTC. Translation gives CASSQDDGTGGGDGYTF.